Shown below are 3 T cell receptor beta chains from a single sample sequenced in a study of T-cell reconstitution after alpha-beta-depleted transplantation in children. As it was prepared, the TCRbeta library received unique molecular identifiers. MiXCR, run by TCRdb on the PCR reads, gives a single entry per CDR3 protein. The profile covers a few hundred thousand distinct CDR3 sequences, with 25% to 30% appearing a single time and 30% to 45% taken by the ten largest. Sequencing was performed on PBMCs, taken before TCRalphabeta/CD19-depleted stem cell transplant. The receptors were sampled from a boy under two years old with Wiskott-Aldrich syndrome, due to receive a stem cell transplant.

The chain carries TRBV11-2 and TRBJ1-6; D is possibly TRBD1 (5 bases). CDR3 length: 13 residues. Trimming took off 5 bases at V and 6 bases at J, with 8 bases between the two ends. Germline lookup yields CDR1 SGHAT and CDR2 FQNNGV. CDR3 bases: TGTGCCAGCAGCGCCGACAGTAATTCACCCCTCCACTTT. It is translated as CASSADSNSPLHF.

This clonotype was counted only a few times. The chain carries TRBV28 and TRBJ1-1, with a possible D match to TRBD1 (5 bases). The V end lost 3 bases, the J end lost 6 bases, and 14 bases lay between the germline ends. The CDR3 has 14 residues. Germline values: CDR1 MDHEN, CDR2 SYDVKM. The CDR3 region has the DNA TGTGCCAGCAGTTTCTCTAACGGACACTCTGAAGCTTTCTTT. This sequence encodes CASSFSNGHSEAFF.

In this sample, this clonotype turned up a few times. The rearrangement uses TRBV28 and TRBJ1-1, with TRBD1 matching over 7 bases. CDR3 length: 16 amino acids. Germline V gene data show CDR1 as MDHEN and CDR2 as SYDVKM. Trimming took 5 bases from V and 3 from J; bases not matched to a gene: 12. This CDR3 is CASSTQGPIWDTEAFF. DNA for the CDR3: TGTGCCAGCAGTACACAGGGGCCCATTTGGGACACTGAAGCTTTCTTT.